Presented here are 22 T cell receptor beta chains from one specimen sequenced in a study of Ad26.COV2.S vaccination and SARS-CoV-2 variants. The protocol was immunoSEQ multiplex PCR, while the TCRdb copy is restricted to in-frame clones and leaves out a portion. The repertoire holds about 350,000 clones, with about 87% as singletons. Treatment given: 15 to 20 received Ad26.COV2.S at low or high dose, single or two shots; 5 received placebo; per-sample allocation not given. Following the first vaccine or placebo injection, samples were taken on day 63. Specimen: peripheral blood, collected in a trial of Ad26.COV2.S vaccine versus placebo. The receptors were gathered from a person between 18 and 59 years old who received the Ad26.COV2.S COVID-19 vaccine or a placebo.

In its sample, this clone was seen many times. Within the sample, other DNA sequences also encode this same CDR3. This rearrangement joins TRBV3-1 (or the pseudogene TRBV3-2) to TRBJ1-1, with a tentative D call TRBD1 (5 bases). Trimming pared 3 bases from V and 4 bases from J, leaving 9 bases between. CDR1 and CDR2 (germline): LGHDT, YNNKEL (reference sequence). CDR3 length: 13 amino acids. The CDR3 reads CASSQRGSTEAFF. DNA of the CDR3: TGTGCCAGCAGCCAGAGGGGTAGCACTGAAGCTTTCTTT.

This clone was observed once. The chain recombines TRBV4-3 with TRBJ2-1, with 13 positions matching TRBD2. Per the germline V gene, CDR1 is LGHNA and CDR2 is YSLEER. V dropped 1 base and J dropped 8; count of bases not matched to a gene: 2. This CDR3 is built from 15 residues. The CDR3 DNA sequence: TGCGCCAGCAGCCAAGGGACTAGCGGGAGAGATGAGCAGTTCTTC. The encoded protein is CASSQGTSGRDEQFF.

J is TRBJ1-1 and V is TRBV10-3; no definite D call. The CDR3 is made up of 15 amino acids. Germline V gene sequence: CDR1 ENHRY, CDR2 SYGVKD. Between the trimmed V and J ends, which lost 0 bases and 2 bases, there was a span of 10 bases. This chain's CDR3 is CAISESYVVNTEAFF. CDR3 sequence (DNA): TGTGCCATCAGTGAGTCGTACGTGGTTAACACTGAAGCTTTCTTT.

The V call is TRBV4-1, the J call TRBJ2-7; the D is unclear. The length of the CDR3 is 13 residues. Trimming pared 1 base from V and 6 bases from J, leaving 10 bases between. Looked up from germline, CDR1 is MGHRA and CDR2 is YSYEKL. CDR3 amino acids: CASSQVGGIEQYF. The CDR3 DNA follows: TGCGCCAGCAGCCAAGTCGGCGGAATCGAGCAGTACTTC.

The CDR3, as DNA: TGTGCCAGCAGCCCCCCCGGGAGGTGCTCTGGAAACACCATATATTTT. This codes for CASSPPGRCSGNTIYF. The rearrangement uses TRBV11-3 and TRBJ1-3; D remains ambiguous. CDR1 and CDR2 from the germline V gene are SGHNT and YENEEA. There are 16 residues in the CDR3. The germline V and J ends were trimmed by 5 bases and 0 bases, with 14 bases remaining between them.

This rearrangement joins TRBV7-8 to TRBJ2-6; D is possibly TRBD1 (6 bases). Germline V gene sequence: CDR1 SGHVS, CDR2 FQNEAQ. V was clipped by 4 bases and J by 0 bases, with 13 bases between them. This CDR3 comprises 17 residues. The CDR3 nucleotides read TGTGCCAGCAGCTCTCGTATGACAGGCTCTGGGGCCAACGTCCTGACTTTC. Amino acid sequence: CASSSRMTGSGANVLTF. The full variable domain, completed using reference TRBV7-8 and TRBJ2-6, is GAGVSQSPRYKVAKRGQDVALRCDPISGHVSLFWYQQALGQGPEFLTYFQNEAQLDKSGLPSDRFFAERPEGSVSTLKIQRTQQEDSAVYLCASSSRMTGSGANVLTFGAGSRLTVL.

The rearrangement joins TRBV9 to TRBJ2-1; D is unresolved. This CDR3 has 16 amino acids. V lost 3 bases to trimming and J lost 0 bases, with 13 bases between them. Germline lookup yields CDR1 SGDLS and CDR2 YYNGEE. This CDR3 reads CASSATRANSYNEQFF. For the CDR3, the DNA is TGTGCCAGCAGCGCTACACGAGCCAACTCCTACAATGAGCAGTTCTTC.

This clone was picked up one time. This chain joins TRBV18 and TRBJ2-7; D gene ambiguous. CDR3 length: 14 residues. CDR1 KGHSH and CDR2 LQKENI come from the germline V gene. Trimming cost V 0 bases and J 3 bases, with 9 bases left between them. CDR3 sequence reads: CASSPPLQSYEQYF. Written as DNA, the CDR3 is TGTGCCAGCTCACCACCGTTACAAAGCTACGAGCAGTACTTC. The full variable domain, with the rest looked up from reference TRBV18 and TRBJ2-7, is NAGVMQNPRHLVRRRGQEARLRCSPMKGHSHVYWYRQLPEEGLKFMVYLQKENIIDESGMPKERFSAEFPKEGPSILRIQQVVRGDSAAYFCASSPPLQSYEQYFGPGTRLTVT.

This chain joins TRBV6-2 or TRBV6-3 and TRBJ1-1, with 7 bases identical to TRBD1. This CDR3 has 15 amino acids. After removal of 5 bases from V and 0 bases from J, the junction contained 6 bases not matched to a gene. Germline V lookup: CDR1 MNHEY, CDR2 SVGEGT. CDR3 region: CASSTGQALNTEAFF. The CDR3 nucleotides read TGTGCCAGCAGTACAGGACAGGCATTGAACACTGAAGCTTTCTTT.

This sequence joins TRBV5-4 and TRBJ1-2, with unresolved D. From germline, CDR1 is SGHNT and CDR2 YYREEE (reference sequence). CDR3 size: 15 residues. V gave up 2 bases and J gave up 3 bases, with 14 bases separating them. CDR3 loop: CASSLSPGMDYGYTF. The CDR3 nucleotides read TGTGCCAGCAGCTTATCCCCAGGAATGGACTATGGCTACACCTTC.

The V and J genes are TRBV10-3 and TRBJ1-1; possible D gene TRBD1, 5 bases. This CDR3 is 13 amino acids long. From germline, CDR1 is ENHRY and CDR2 SYGVKD. V dropped 6 bases and J dropped 2 bases, with 10 bases sitting between them. CDR3 bases: TGTGCCATCAGGGGGGATTTAAACACTGAAGCTTTCTTT. Amino acids: CAIRGDLNTEAFF.

V gene TRBV11-3 combines with J gene TRBJ2-1, with D tentatively TRBD1 or TRBD2 (5 bases each). In germline, CDR1 is SGHNT, CDR2 YENEEA. Trimming took off 5 bases at V and 9 bases at J, with 17 bases between the two ends. The CDR3 is 14 residues long. The CDR3 bases are TGTGCCAGCAGCCCTACCGGGACGAGTACTGAGCAGTTCTTC. This translates into CASSPTGTSTEQFF.

V usage is TRBV29-1 and J usage is TRBJ2-1, with 11 bases lining up with TRBD2. Trimming cost V 7 bases and J 5 bases; bases outside gene matches: 4. The CDR3 covers 13 residues. Germline CDR1 is SQVTM and CDR2 is ANQGSEA. The CDR3 is CSAELAGDNEQFF. Written as DNA, the CDR3 is TGCAGCGCCGAACTAGCGGGGGACAATGAGCAGTTCTTC.

V and J are TRBV7-2 and TRBJ2-7; a weak D match, TRBD1 (6 bases). This CDR3 is built from 15 residues. Trimming left V 4 bases short and J 4 bases short, with 17 bases between. Germline CDR1 and CDR2: SGHTA and FQGNSA. Here the CDR3 reads CASSSRDIGEYEQYF. Written as DNA, the CDR3 is TGTGCCAGCAGCTCCCGGGACATAGGCGAGTACGAGCAGTACTTC.

V gene TRBV10-3 combines with J gene TRBJ2-2; 7 positions agree with TRBD2. The length of the CDR3 is 11 residues. Germline V gene lookup returns CDR1 ENHRY and CDR2 SYGVKD. V lost 10 bases and J lost 7; bases outside the gene matches: 3. The CDR3, as DNA: TGTGCCAGCGGGGGTAACGGGGAGCTGTTTTTT. Translated, it gives CASGGNGELFF.

This clone has only one observation. The gene calls are TRBV4-1 and TRBJ2-7, with D possibly matching TRBD2 (6 bases). The CDR3 loop spans 15 amino acids. The V end lost 6 bases, the J end lost 3 bases, and 18 bases lay between the germline ends. Germline V gives CDR1 MGHRA, CDR2 YSYEKL. The CDR3 DNA follows: TGCGCCAGCAGTCGTTCCAGGACTATAAACTACGAGCAGTACTTC. This codes for CASSRSRTINYEQYF.

J is TRBJ1-4 and V is TRBV19; D ambiguous. The CDR3 spans 15 residues. The germline gives CDR1 LNHDA, CDR2 SQIVND (reference sequence). Trimming cost V 5 bases and J 0 bases, with 10 bases left between them. The CDR3 spells CASSRRGPTNEKLFF. In DNA form, the CDR3 reads TGTGCCAGTAGTCGAAGAGGCCCAACTAATGAAAAACTGTTTTTT.

The gene calls are TRBV5-4 and TRBJ2-7; 8 bases line up with TRBD2. Trimming took 5 bases from V and 0 from J; bases not matched to a gene: 7. The CDR3 loop spans 15 amino acids. Germline V CDR1 and CDR2: SGHNT, YYREEE (reference sequence). The CDR3 nucleotides read TGTGCCAGCAGATCCGGGACTAGTCGCTCCTACGAGCAGTACTTC. Its protein product is CASRSGTSRSYEQYF.

The CDR3 nucleotides are TGTGCCAGCAGACCTTCCAGGCAGGGCGGCGGGCCCCAGCATTTT. Amino acid sequence: CASRPSRQGGGPQHF. The chain employs TRBV28 and TRBJ1-5, with D perhaps matching TRBD1 (5 bases). CDR3 length equals 15 residues. Germline CDR1 MDHEN, CDR2 SYDVKM. V was trimmed by 6 bases and J by 9 bases, leaving 21 bases between them.

V usage is TRBV19 and J usage is TRBJ2-7; 9 bases are shared with TRBD1. J lost 0 bases, V lost 3 bases, and 6 bases had no gene match. CDR1 and CDR2 from the germline V gene are LNHDA and SQIVND (reference sequence). CDR3 length: 16 amino acids. This CDR3 reads CASSIPGQGNSYEQYF. The CDR3 DNA follows: TGTGCCAGTAGTATTCCGGGACAGGGAAACTCCTACGAGCAGTACTTC.

This sequence joins TRBV4-2 and TRBJ2-2; 10 bases are a match to TRBD1. The CDR3 covers 15 residues. The germline V gene encodes CDR1 LGHNA and CDR2 YNFKEQ. Trimming cost V 1 base and J 6 bases; bases outside gene matches: 2. The CDR3 region is CASSQAGQGAGELFF. As DNA, the CDR3 is TGTGCCAGCAGCCAAGCAGGACAGGGGGCCGGGGAGCTGTTTTTT.

V and J are TRBV18 and TRBJ2-2; possibly TRBD1 for D (6 bases). Trimming pared 3 bases from V and 1 base from J, leaving 9 bases between. This CDR3 has 15 amino acids. The V gene's germline CDR1 is KGHSH and CDR2 LQKENI. CDR3 loop: CASSPWGQNTGELFF. CDR3 DNA sequence: TGTGCCAGCTCACCTTGGGGACAGAACACCGGGGAGCTGTTTTTT.